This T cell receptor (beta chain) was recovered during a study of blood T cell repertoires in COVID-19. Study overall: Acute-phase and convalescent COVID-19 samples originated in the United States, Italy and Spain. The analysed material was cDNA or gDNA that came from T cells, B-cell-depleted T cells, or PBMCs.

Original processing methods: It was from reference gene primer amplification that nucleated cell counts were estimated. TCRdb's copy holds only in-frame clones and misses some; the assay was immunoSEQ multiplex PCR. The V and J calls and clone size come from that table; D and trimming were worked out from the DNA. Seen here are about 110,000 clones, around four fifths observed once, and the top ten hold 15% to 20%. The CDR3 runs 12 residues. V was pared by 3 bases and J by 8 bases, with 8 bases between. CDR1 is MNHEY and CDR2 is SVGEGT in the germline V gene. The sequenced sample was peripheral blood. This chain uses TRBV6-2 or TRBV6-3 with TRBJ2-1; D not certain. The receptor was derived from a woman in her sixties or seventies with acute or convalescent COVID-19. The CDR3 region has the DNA TGTGCCAGCAGTTATAGAGCGCATGAGCAGTTCTTC. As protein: CASSYRAHEQFF.